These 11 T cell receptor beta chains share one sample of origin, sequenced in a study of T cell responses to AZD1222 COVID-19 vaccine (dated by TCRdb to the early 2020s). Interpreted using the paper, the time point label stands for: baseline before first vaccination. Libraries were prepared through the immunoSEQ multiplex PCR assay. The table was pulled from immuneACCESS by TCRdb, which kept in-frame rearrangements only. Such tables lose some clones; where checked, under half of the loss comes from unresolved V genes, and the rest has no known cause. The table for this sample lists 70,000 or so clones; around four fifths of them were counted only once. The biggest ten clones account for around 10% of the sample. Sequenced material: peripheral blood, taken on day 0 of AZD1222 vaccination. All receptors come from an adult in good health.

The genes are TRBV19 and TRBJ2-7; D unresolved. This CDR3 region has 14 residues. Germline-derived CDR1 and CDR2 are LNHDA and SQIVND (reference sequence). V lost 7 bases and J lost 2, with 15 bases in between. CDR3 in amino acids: CASTPGSRPYEQYF. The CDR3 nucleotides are TGTGCCAGTACCCCAGGTAGCCGACCCTACGAGCAGTACTTC.

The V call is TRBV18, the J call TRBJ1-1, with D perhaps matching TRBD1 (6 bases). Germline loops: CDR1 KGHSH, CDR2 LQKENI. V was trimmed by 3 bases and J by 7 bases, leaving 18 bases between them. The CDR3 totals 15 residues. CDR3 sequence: CASSPQERGTGEAFF. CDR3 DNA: TGTGCCAGCTCACCCCAAGAAAGGGGGACGGGTGAAGCTTTCTTT.

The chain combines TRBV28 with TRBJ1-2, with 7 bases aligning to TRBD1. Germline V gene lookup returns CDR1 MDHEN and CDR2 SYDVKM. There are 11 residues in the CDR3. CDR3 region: CVAGGNYGYTF. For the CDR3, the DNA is TGTGTGGCAGGGGGTAACTATGGCTACACCTTC.

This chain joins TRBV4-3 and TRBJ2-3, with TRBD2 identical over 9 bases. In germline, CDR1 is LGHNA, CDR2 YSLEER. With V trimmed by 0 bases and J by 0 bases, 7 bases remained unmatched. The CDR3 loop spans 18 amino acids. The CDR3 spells CASSQETSGGPSTDTQYF. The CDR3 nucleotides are TGCGCCAGCAGCCAAGAAACGAGCGGGGGGCCTAGCACAGATACGCAGTATTTT.

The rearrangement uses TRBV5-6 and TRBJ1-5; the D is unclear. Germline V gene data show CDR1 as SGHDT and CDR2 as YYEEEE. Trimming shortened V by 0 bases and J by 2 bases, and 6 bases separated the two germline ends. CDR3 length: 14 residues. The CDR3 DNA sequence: TGTGCCAGCAGCTTGGAGGGTCGCAATCAGCCCCAGCATTTT. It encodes CASSLEGRNQPQHF.

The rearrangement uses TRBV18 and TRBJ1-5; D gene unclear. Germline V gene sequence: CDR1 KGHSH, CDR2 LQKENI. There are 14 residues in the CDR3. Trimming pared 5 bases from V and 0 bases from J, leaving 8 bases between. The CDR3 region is CASSEGYSNQPQHF. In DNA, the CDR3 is TGTGCCAGCTCAGAGGGTTATAGCAATCAGCCCCAGCATTTT.

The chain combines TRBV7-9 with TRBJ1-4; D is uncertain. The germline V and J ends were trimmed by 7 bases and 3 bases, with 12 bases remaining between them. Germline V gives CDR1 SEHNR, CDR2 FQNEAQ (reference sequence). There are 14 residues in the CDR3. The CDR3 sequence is CASIPSVANEKLFF. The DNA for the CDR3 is TGTGCCAGCATCCCGAGCGTAGCTAATGAAAAACTGTTTTTT.

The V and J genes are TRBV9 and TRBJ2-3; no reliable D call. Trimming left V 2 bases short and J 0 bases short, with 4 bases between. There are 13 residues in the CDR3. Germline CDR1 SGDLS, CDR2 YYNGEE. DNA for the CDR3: TGTGCCAGCAGCGTCCTTAGCACAGATACGCAGTATTTT. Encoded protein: CASSVLSTDTQYF. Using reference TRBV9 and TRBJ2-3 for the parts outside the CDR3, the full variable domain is DSGVTQTPKHLITATGQRVTLRCSPRSGDLSVYWYQQSLDQGLQFLIQYYNGEERAKGNILERFSAQQFPDLHSELNLSSLELGDSALYFCASSVLSTDTQYFGPGTRLTVL.

The DNA of the CDR3 is TGTGCCAGCAGTTCCGGGGTGGGGCTTAGCAATGAGCAGTTCTTC. Translation: CASSSGVGLSNEQFF. The chain joins TRBV11-2 to TRBJ2-1; D could derive from TRBD1 or TRBD2 (5 bases each). CDR3 length: 15 amino acids. Germline V CDR1 and CDR2: SGHAT, FQNNGV. Deletions cut 6 bases from V and 6 bases from J, with 18 bases between.

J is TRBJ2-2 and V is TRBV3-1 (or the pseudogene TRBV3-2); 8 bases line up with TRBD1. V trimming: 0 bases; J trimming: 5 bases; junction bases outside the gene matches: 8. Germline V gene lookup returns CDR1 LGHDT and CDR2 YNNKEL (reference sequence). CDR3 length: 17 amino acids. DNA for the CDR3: TGTGCCAGCAGCCAAGATCCGGGACAGGTAGATACCGGGGAGCTGTTTTTT. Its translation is CASSQDPGQVDTGELFF.

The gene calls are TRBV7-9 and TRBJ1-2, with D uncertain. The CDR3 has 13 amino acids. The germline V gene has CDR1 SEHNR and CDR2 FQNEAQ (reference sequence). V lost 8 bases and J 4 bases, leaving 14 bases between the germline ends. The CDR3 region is CASQGGRFYGYTF. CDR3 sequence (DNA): TGTGCCAGCCAAGGTGGGCGGTTCTATGGCTACACCTTC.